This entry lists 14 T cell receptor beta chains sequenced from one sample in a study of spatial heterogeneity in lung cancer. Noted time point: sample taken at primary tumor resection. TCRdb independently ran MiXCR on the 5' RACE reads; one entry per CDR3 protein. The sample records 39,000 or so distinct CDR3 sequences, 7.5% being singletons. The specimen was PBMCs, collected at surgery. These receptors were taken from a male donor with early-stage non-small cell lung cancer.

The table lists this clonotype with many counts. V gene TRBV19 combines with J gene TRBJ2-2, with D hard to call. CDR1 is LNHDA, CDR2 SQIVND, per germline (reference sequence). There are 14 residues in the CDR3. V was shortened by 0 bases and J by 1 base, with 3 bases between the two germline ends. The chain's CDR3 is CASSIEGNTGELFF. The CDR3 coding sequence is TGTGCCAGTAGTATAGAAGGGAACACCGGGGAGCTGTTTTTT.

This clonotype was counted at least ten times. The genes are TRBV20-1 and TRBJ1-4; D not resolved. This CDR3 region has 14 residues. CDR1 DFQATT and CDR2 SNEGSKA come from the germline V gene (reference sequence). Trimming took 2 bases from V and 4 from J, leaving 11 bases between them. CDR3 sequence: CSARWPHYNEKLFF. The DNA of the CDR3 is TGCAGTGCTAGATGGCCCCACTATAATGAAAAACTGTTTTTT.

This clonotype was found a few times. The CDR3 nucleotides read TGCAGTGCTAGAGATTTGGCTAGCGGGGGCCCTAGCACAGATACGCAGTATTTT. It yields the protein CSARDLASGGPSTDTQYF. This chain joins TRBV20-1 and TRBJ2-3; 10 nucleotides match TRBD2. CDR1 and CDR2 from the germline V gene are DFQATT and SNEGSKA (reference sequence). CDR3 size: 18 residues. V trimming: 0 bases; J trimming: 0 bases; junction bases outside the gene matches: 9.

Only a few counts were recorded for this clonotype. The chain links TRBV6-2 or TRBV6-3 to TRBJ1-5; weak D call: TRBD1 (5 bases). The germline CDR1 and CDR2 sequences are MNHEY and SVGEGT. The CDR3 loop spans 16 amino acids. The V and J ends lost 0 bases and 3 bases respectively, with 12 bases between them. CDR3 amino acids: CASSYSGQGNNQPQHF. The DNA of the CDR3 is TGTGCCAGCAGTTACTCGGGGCAGGGCAACAATCAGCCCCAGCATTTT.

The rearrangement uses TRBV20-1 and TRBJ2-2; D is tentatively TRBD1 or TRBD2 (6 bases each). This CDR3 spans 15 amino acids. Germline V CDR1 and CDR2: DFQATT, SNEGSKA (reference sequence). Deletions cut 1 base from V and 6 bases from J, with 15 bases between. The CDR3 sequence: CSARAAPRGAGELFF. CDR3 sequence (DNA): TGCAGTGCTAGAGCTGCTCCTAGGGGGGCCGGGGAGCTGTTTTTT.

A remark on this clonotype: This may be a read error, as it is one base from a much larger clone. The chain links TRBV12-3 or TRBV12-4 to TRBJ2-7; D remains ambiguous. The CDR3 has 11 residues. The CDR3 reads CASGLGYEQYF. CDR3 nucleotides: TGTGCCAGCGGTTTAGGTTACGAGCAGTACTTC.

This clonotype showed up just a few times. The chain carries TRBV9 and TRBJ2-1; TRBD2 matches at 14 bases. This CDR3 comprises 16 residues. V trimming: 3 bases; J trimming: 7 bases; junction bases outside the gene matches: 6. Per germline, CDR1 SGDLS and CDR2 YYNGEE. CDR3 protein: CASSGGLAGGHNEQFF. DNA of the CDR3: TGTGCCAGCAGCGGAGGACTAGCGGGAGGCCATAATGAGCAGTTCTTC.

This clonotype showed up many times. This chain joins TRBV11-2 and TRBJ2-2, with a weak D call TRBD1 (6 bases). The CDR3 covers 16 residues. CDR1 SGHAT and CDR2 FQNNGV come from the germline V gene. V dropped 3 bases and J dropped 7 bases, with 18 bases sitting between them. CDR3 sequence (DNA): TGTGCCAGCAGCTTTTGGGGTGCAGGGGCTGGCGGGGAGCTGTTTTTT. Its translation is CASSFWGAGAGGELFF.

This clonotype showed up many times. The V call is TRBV12-3 or TRBV12-4, the J call TRBJ1-4, with D tentatively TRBD1 (6 bases). The CDR3 length is 16 residues. V shed 6 bases and J shed 7 bases, with 21 bases lying between them. The chain's CDR3 is CASSHTQGGPGEKLFF. The CDR3 nucleotides are TGTGCCAGCAGCCATACACAGGGTGGTCCCGGTGAAAAACTGTTTTTT.

This clonotype has at least ten counts. The gene calls are TRBV29-1 and TRBJ2-7; D ambiguous. V shed 0 bases and J shed 2 bases, with 5 bases lying between them. The germline gives CDR1 SQVTM, CDR2 ANQGSEA. The CDR3 runs 12 residues. Written as DNA, the CDR3 is TGCAGCGTTGAAGATGAGACCTACGAGCAGTACTTC. It codes for CSVEDETYEQYF.

CDR3 sequence: CASSSDLSEQYV. As DNA, the CDR3 is TGTGCCAGCAGTTCGGACCTATCCGAGCAGTACGTC. This chain links TRBV28 with TRBJ2-7; D gene unclear. Looked up from germline, CDR1 is MDHEN and CDR2 is SYDVKM. The CDR3 is made up of 12 amino acids. V dropped 4 bases and J dropped 6 bases, with 10 bases sitting between them.

This clonotype showed up many times. This chain uses TRBV29-1 with TRBJ2-1; 8 bases fit TRBD2. V gave up 2 bases and J gave up 7 bases; unmatched junction bases: 13. Germline CDR1 SQVTM, CDR2 ANQGSEA. This CDR3 spans 16 amino acids. Written as DNA, the CDR3 is TGCAGCGTTGAAATCGGGGTAGCGGGGTTTACTAATGAGCAGTTCTTC. It codes for CSVEIGVAGFTNEQFF.

This clonotype was seen at least ten times. The rearrangement uses TRBV5-6 and TRBJ2-5; 8 bases match TRBD1. The CDR3 totals 13 residues. Germline lookup yields CDR1 SGHDT and CDR2 YYEEEE. V trimming: 3 bases; J trimming: 4 bases; junction bases outside the gene matches: 2. Written as DNA, the CDR3 is TGTGCCAGCAGCTGGGGACAGGTAGAGACCCAGTACTTC. Its protein is CASSWGQVETQYF.

CDR3 bases: TGTGCCAGCAGCTTATGGACCAACAATGAGCAGTTCTTC. Amino acid sequence: CASSLWTNNEQFF. The chain is built from TRBV7-2 and TRBJ2-1; D not certain. The germline CDR1 and CDR2 sequences are SGHTA and FQGNSA. Trimming took off 2 bases at V and 5 bases at J, with 7 bases between the two ends. The CDR3 covers 13 residues.